This TCR beta chain stems from a study of OX40 agonist ivuxolimab in advanced cancers. Across the study: Hepatocellular carcinoma, melanoma, renal cell or head and neck cancer affected the dose-escalation patients. Three patients, one with hepatocellular carcinoma and two with cutaneous melanoma, responded partially.

Deletions cut 9 bases from V and 4 bases from J, with 18 bases between. Germline CDR1 reads MNHNS; CDR2 reads SASEGT. This CDR3 spans 14 amino acids. TCRdb keeps only in-frame clones here, not all; method: immunoSEQ multiplex PCR. The data show nearly 45,000 clones, approximately 88% seen once. The TCR was taken from an adult with an advanced solid tumor such as melanoma, head and neck, liver or kidney cancer. The sequencing here drew on CD4+ or CD8+ T cells sorted from blood, taken in a trial of the OX40 agonist ivuxolimab. This chain uses TRBV6-1 with TRBJ1-1; the D gene is possibly TRBD1 (6 bases). CDR3 region: CASATGPRGTEAFF. CDR3 nucleotide sequence: TGTGCCAGTGCCACAGGGCCTAGGGGCACTGAAGCTTTCTTT.